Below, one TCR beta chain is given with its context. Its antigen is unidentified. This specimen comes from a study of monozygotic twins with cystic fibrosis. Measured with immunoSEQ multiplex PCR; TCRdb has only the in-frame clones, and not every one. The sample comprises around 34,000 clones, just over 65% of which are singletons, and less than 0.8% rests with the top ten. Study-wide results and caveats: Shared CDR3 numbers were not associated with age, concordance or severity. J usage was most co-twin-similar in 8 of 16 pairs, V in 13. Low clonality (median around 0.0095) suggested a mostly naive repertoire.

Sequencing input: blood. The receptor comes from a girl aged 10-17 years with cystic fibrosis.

CDR3 sequence: CASSLAARNTGELFF. The CDR3 DNA sequence: TGTGCCAGCAGCTTAGCGGCGCGTAACACCGGGGAGCTGTTTTTT. The chain recombines TRBV7-9 with TRBJ2-2; D not resolved. Trimming left V 0 bases short and J 2 bases short, with 7 bases between. The CDR3 covers 15 residues. Germline CDR1 reads SEHNR; CDR2 reads FQNEAQ (reference sequence).